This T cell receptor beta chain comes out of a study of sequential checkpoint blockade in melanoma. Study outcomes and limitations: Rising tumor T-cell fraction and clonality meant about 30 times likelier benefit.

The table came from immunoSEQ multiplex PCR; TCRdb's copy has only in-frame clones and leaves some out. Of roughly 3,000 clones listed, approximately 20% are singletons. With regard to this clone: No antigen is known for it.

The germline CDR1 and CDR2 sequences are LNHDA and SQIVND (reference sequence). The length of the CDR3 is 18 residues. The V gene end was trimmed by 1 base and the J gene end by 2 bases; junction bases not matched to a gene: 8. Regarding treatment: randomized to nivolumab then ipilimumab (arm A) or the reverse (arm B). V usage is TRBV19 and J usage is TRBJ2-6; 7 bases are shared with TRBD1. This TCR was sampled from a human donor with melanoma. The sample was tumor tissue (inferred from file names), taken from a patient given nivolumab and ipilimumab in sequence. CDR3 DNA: TGTGCCAGTAGTATAGGATGGCCGACAGGGACTGGGGCCAACGTCCTGACTTTC. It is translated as CASSIGWPTGTGANVLTF.